The present T cell receptor (beta chain) was sequenced within a study of T cell repertoires in aging, cancer and after chemotherapy. This clonotype was found a few times. Multiplex touch-down PCR with TRB-A/B primers amplified rearranged V-D-J TRB sequences. TCRdb fed the multiplex PCR reads into MiXCR, producing one record per CDR3 protein. The sample has about 15,000 distinct CDR3 sequences, about 46% seen once; the top ten hold 10% to 13%. Amplification of TCR beta used genomic DNA extracted from peripheral blood. Source material: blood. The TCR originated in a human donor in good health.

The CDR3 DNA is TGTGCCAGCAGGTCCGGGACTAGCGGGATCTACGAGCAGTACTTC. Translated, it gives CASRSGTSGIYEQYF. The chain links TRBV7-2 to TRBJ2-7; TRBD2 aligns across 13 bases. CDR3 length: 15 amino acids. The V gene's germline CDR1 is SGHTA and CDR2 FQGNSA. Trimming cost V 6 bases and J 3 bases; bases outside gene matches: 5.